These 4 T cell receptor beta chains were sequenced from one sample in a study of blood T cells in healthy people across ages (dated by TCRdb to about 2015). Library preparation used 5' RACE. This sample was sequenced with an Illumina HiSeq 2500. A second PCR of roughly 7 to 11 cycles was performed with a sample-barcoded 5' primer and a J-beta primer mix. TCRdb passed the public sequencing reads through fastp at Q25 and MiXCR, retaining productive beta sequences. Duplicate CDR3 protein sequences are folded into a single record with the most common DNA and genes. The sample has about 1.1 million distinct CDR3 sequences on record, more than 30% of them singletons. The top ten clones comprise about an eighth of the sample. The specimen was blood. Receptors originate from a man aged 18 to 30 in good health.

The chain employs TRBV7-9 and TRBJ1-5; 7 bases map to TRBD1. This CDR3 is 15 amino acids long. V trimming: 8 bases; J trimming: 3 bases; junction bases outside the gene matches: 10. Per the germline V gene, CDR1 is SEHNR and CDR2 is FQNEAQ (reference sequence). The CDR3 DNA reads TGTGCCAGCCCACCCGGGACAGACAACAATCAGCCCCAGCATTTT. It translates to CASPPGTDNNQPQHF. The variable domain in full, completed from reference TRBV7-9 and TRBJ1-5, reads DTGVSQNPRHKITKRGQNVTFRCDPISEHNRLYWYRQTLGQGPEFLTYFQNEAQLEKSRLLSDRFSAERPKGSFSTLEIQRTEQGDSAMYLCASPPGTDNNQPQHFGDGTRLSIL.

V and J are TRBV28 and TRBJ2-1; 8 nucleotides agree with TRBD1. The ends lost 3 bases at V and 1 base at J; junction bases unmatched: 5. This CDR3 has 16 amino acids. The V gene's germline CDR1 is MDHEN and CDR2 SYDVKM. CDR3 DNA sequence: TGTGCCAGCAGTTTTCCAGGGGGCCGATCCTACAATGAGCAGTTCTTC. This sequence encodes CASSFPGGRSYNEQFF.

The chain employs TRBV9 and TRBJ2-3; D gene unclear. Germline V gene sequence: CDR1 SGDLS, CDR2 YYNGEE. V gave up 0 bases and J gave up 4 bases, with 9 bases separating them. The CDR3 sequence is 14 residues long. The DNA of the CDR3 is TGTGCCAGCAGCGTAGCCCCCCAGCCAGATACGCAGTATTTT. Residues: CASSVAPQPDTQYF. The full variable domain, in which reference TRBV9 and TRBJ2-3 provide the parts outside the CDR3, is DSGVTQTPKHLITATGQRVTLRCSPRSGDLSVYWYQQSLDQGLQFLIQYYNGEERAKGNILERFSAQQFPDLHSELNLSSLELGDSALYFCASSVAPQPDTQYFGPGTRLTVL.

This clonotype was counted only a few times. V usage is TRBV9 and J usage is TRBJ1-2, with D possibly matching TRBD1 (5 bases). The CDR3 covers 13 residues. Germline V lookup: CDR1 SGDLS, CDR2 YYNGEE. Trimming cost V 0 bases and J 6 bases, with 9 bases left between them. In DNA, the CDR3 is TGTGCCAGCAGCGTAGAAGGGGTACATGGCTACACCTTC. Amino acids: CASSVEGVHGYTF.